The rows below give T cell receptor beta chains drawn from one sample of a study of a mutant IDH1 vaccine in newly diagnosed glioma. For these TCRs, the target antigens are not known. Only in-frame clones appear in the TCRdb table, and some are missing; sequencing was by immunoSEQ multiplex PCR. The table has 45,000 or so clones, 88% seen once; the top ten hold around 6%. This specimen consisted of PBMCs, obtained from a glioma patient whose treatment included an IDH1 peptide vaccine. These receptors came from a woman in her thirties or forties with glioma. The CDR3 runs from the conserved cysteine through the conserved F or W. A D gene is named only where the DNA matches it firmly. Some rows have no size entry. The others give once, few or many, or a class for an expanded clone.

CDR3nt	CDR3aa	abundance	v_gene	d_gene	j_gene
TGTGCCAGCAGCCCTGGACAGGTTCCTTATAGCAATCAGCCCCAGCATTTT	CASSPGQVPYSNQPQHF	-	TRBV5-8	TRBD1	TRBJ1-5
TGTGCCAGCAGCTTAGCCGGCTCGGGTGAGCAGTTCTTC	CASSLAGSGEQFF	-	TRBV7-2	-	TRBJ2-1
TGCGCCAGCAGCGTTACCGGGACAGCGAACACCGGGGAGCTGTTTTTT	CASSVTGTANTGELFF	-	TRBV5-1	TRBD1	TRBJ2-2
TGTGCCAGCTCACAAAACCAGGGGTTCGCAGATACGCAGTATTTT	CASSQNQGFADTQYF	-	TRBV18	-	TRBJ2-3
TGTGCCAGCTCACGGAAGCAAGAGACCCAGTACTTC	CASSRKQETQYF	-	TRBV18	-	TRBJ2-5
TGTGCCAGCAGCCTAACCGTAGACGGCTACTATAGCAATCAGCCCCAGCATTTT	CASSLTVDGYYSNQPQHF	once	TRBV4-2	-	TRBJ1-5
TGTGCCACCAGCAGAGCTCCCACCGGGGAGCTGTTTTTT	CATSRAPTGELFF	-	TRBV15	-	TRBJ2-2
TGTGCCAGTAGTATAACATACGGTTACACTGAAGCTTTCTTT	CASSITYGYTEAFF	-	TRBV19	-	TRBJ1-1
TGTGCCAGTAGTATGGCGACCGGTTCGAGCTATGGCTACACCTTC	CASSMATGSSYGYTF	once	TRBV19	-	TRBJ1-2
TGCACCAGCAGCCAAGAATCGGAGGGGAAGACTAGCGGACTCTACGAGCAGTACTTC	CTSSQESEGKTSGLYEQYF	-	TRBV1	-	TRBJ2-7
TGTGCCATCAGTGGGACTAGCGGGAGCTCCTACAATGAGCAGTTCTTC	CAISGTSGSSYNEQFF	-	TRBV10-3	TRBD2	TRBJ2-1
TGTGCCAGCAGCTTTAGGAGATACGAGCAGTACTTC	CASSFRRYEQYF	-	TRBV13	-	TRBJ2-7
TGTGCCACCAGCACTAGACAGGGGAGTTCTGAAAAACTGTTTTTT	CATSTRQGSSEKLFF	once	TRBV15	TRBD1	TRBJ1-4
TGCGCCAGCAGCTTGTCCGGGACTTCAAACTATGGCTACACCTTC	CASSLSGTSNYGYTF	-	TRBV5-1	-	TRBJ1-2
TGTGCCAGCAGTAGCCGGGACAGGGGAGGTTACGAGCAGTACTTC	CASSSRDRGGYEQYF	few	TRBV2	TRBD1	TRBJ2-7
TGTGCCAGCAGCTTAGGGAATGTGGGGGGGAACACTGAAGCTTTCTTT	CASSLGNVGGNTEAFF	-	TRBV7-9	-	TRBJ1-1
TGTGCCAGCAGCCAAGTCCCTAGACTAATTTACAATGAGCAGTTCTTC	CASSQVPRLIYNEQFF	-	TRBV14	-	TRBJ2-1
TGTGCCAGCAGCTTAAAGTCGGCGGCGACTGAAGCTTTCTTT	CASSLKSAATEAFF	-	TRBV7-8	-	TRBJ1-1
TGTGCCAGCAGTTACTCCTCCGGGACACCTAACTACGAGCAGTACTTC	CASSYSSGTPNYEQYF	-	TRBV6-6	-	TRBJ2-7
TGTGCCAGCAGTTACGCTCCCCGTTTCTCACCCCTCCACTTT	CASSYAPRFSPLHF	-	TRBV6-5	-	TRBJ1-6
TGTGCCAGCAGGGTTGACTTGGGAATCGGGGAGCTGTTTTTT	CASRVDLGIGELFF	-	TRBV2	-	TRBJ2-2
TGCAGTGCGCGAAAGGGGGGGGGCTACACCTTC	CSARKGGGYTF	-	TRBV20-1	-	TRBJ1-2
TGTGCCAGCAGCGCCGGACAGGGGGCCACCGGGGAGCTGTTTTTT	CASSAGQGATGELFF	once	TRBV9	TRBD1	TRBJ2-2
TGTGCCAGCAGCTTAGCAGGTGGCTTGGGTGATGAGCAGTTCTTC	CASSLAGGLGDEQFF	-	TRBV7-9	-	TRBJ2-1
TGTGCCACCAGCAGAGATTCAGGAAACACCATATATTTT	CATSRDSGNTIYF	-	TRBV15	-	TRBJ1-3
TGTGCCAGCAAGAGTGGGGTCCCGGAGCAGTACTTC	CASKSGVPEQYF	-	TRBV2	-	TRBJ2-7
TGTGCCACCAGCAGAGATCCCTTGGGGACGAGAGAATACGAGCAGTACTTC	CATSRDPLGTREYEQYF	-	TRBV15	-	TRBJ2-7
TGTGCCAGTGCCCTAGGGGGAGTAGATACGCAGTATTTT	CASALGGVDTQYF	-	TRBV7-2	-	TRBJ2-3
TGTGCCAGCAGGAAAGGACAGCCAGACACTGAAGCTTTCTTT	CASRKGQPDTEAFF	-	TRBV2	-	TRBJ1-1
TGCGCCAGCAGCCGGTCAGGGGGCGACGGCTACACCTTC	CASSRSGGDGYTF	once	TRBV5-1	TRBD1	TRBJ1-2
TGTGCTAGCAGCCCCTGGTTGGGGGGCGAGCAGTACTTC	CASSPWLGGEQYF	-	TRBV7-7	-	TRBJ2-7